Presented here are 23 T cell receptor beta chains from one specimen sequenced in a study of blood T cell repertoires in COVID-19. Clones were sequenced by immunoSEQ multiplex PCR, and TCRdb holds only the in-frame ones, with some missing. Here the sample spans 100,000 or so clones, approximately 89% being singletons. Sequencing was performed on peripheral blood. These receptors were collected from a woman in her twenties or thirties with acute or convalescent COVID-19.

Written as DNA, the CDR3 is TGCGCCAGCAGCTTGAAGCGGGGGGGCCCCGGGGAGCTGTTTTTT. Residues: CASSLKRGGPGELFF. The gene calls are TRBV5-1 and TRBJ2-2; 10 positions agree with TRBD2. Germline CDR1 reads SGHRS; CDR2 reads YFSETQ. J gave up 6 bases and V 1 base, and 3 bases lay outside the gene matches. The length of the CDR3 is 15 residues.

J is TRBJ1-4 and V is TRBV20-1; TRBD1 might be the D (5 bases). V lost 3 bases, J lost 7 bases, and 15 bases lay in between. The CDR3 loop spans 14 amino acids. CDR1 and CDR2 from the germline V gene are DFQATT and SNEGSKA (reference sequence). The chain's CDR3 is CSASRRQGGEKLFF. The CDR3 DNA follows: TGCAGTGCTAGTAGGCGGCAGGGTGGTGAAAAACTGTTTTTT.

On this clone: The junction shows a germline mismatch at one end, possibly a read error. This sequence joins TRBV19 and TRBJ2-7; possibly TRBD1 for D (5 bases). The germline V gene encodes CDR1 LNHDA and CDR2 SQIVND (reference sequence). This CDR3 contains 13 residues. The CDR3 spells CACSIGASYEQYF. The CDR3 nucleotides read TGTGCCTGTAGTATTGGGGCCTCATACGAGCAGTACTTC.

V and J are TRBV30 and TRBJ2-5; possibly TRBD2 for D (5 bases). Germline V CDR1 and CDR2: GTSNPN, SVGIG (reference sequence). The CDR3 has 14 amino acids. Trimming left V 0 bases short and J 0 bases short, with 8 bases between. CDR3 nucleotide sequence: TGTGCCTGGAGTGTCTCCGGGGACCAAGAGACCCAGTACTTC. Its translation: CAWSVSGDQETQYF.

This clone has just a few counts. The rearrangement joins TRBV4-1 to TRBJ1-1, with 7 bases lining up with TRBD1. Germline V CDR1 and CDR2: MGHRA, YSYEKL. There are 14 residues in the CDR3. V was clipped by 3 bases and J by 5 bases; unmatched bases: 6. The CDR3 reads CASSQTGTRTEAFF. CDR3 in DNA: TGCGCCAGCAGCCAGACAGGGACAAGGACTGAAGCTTTCTTT.

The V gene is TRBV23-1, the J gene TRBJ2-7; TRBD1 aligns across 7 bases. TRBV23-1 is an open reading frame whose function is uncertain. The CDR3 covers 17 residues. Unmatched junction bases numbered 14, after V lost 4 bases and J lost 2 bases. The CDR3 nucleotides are TGCGCCAGCAGTCTCCTGGACAGGTCGGTGTCTCCCTACGAGCAGTACTTC. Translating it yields CASSLLDRSVSPYEQYF.

The CDR3 region has the DNA TGCGCCAGCAGCCAAGAATGGCAGGGAGGTCAGCCCCAGCATTTT. It yields the protein CASSQEWQGGQPQHF. The J gene is TRBJ1-5, the V gene TRBV4-1, with D perhaps matching TRBD1 (5 bases). CDR3 size: 15 residues. Germline V gives CDR1 MGHRA, CDR2 YSYEKL. V lost 0 bases and J lost 6, with 12 bases in between.

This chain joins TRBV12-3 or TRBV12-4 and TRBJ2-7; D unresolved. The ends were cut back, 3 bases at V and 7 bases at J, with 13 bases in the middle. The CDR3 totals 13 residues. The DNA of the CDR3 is TGTGCCAGCAGTTTTACAACGGTCGGGGAGCAGTACTTC. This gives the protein CASSFTTVGEQYF.

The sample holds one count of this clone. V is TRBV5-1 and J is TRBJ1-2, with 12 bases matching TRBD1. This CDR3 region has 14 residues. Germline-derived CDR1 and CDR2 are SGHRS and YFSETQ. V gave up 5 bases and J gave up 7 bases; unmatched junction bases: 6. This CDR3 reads CASRSGTGGFGYTF. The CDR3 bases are TGCGCCAGCAGGTCCGGGACAGGGGGCTTTGGCTACACCTTC.

DNA of the CDR3: TGTGCCAGCAGCTTAAGGACAGGGGGCGGTTACACTGAAGCTTTCTTT. Translating gives CASSLRTGGGYTEAFF. The chain uses TRBV7-9 and TRBJ1-1, with 11 bases fitting TRBD1. The CDR3 extends over 16 amino acids. Germline CDR1 is SEHNR and CDR2 is FQNEAQ (reference sequence). The V segment lost 2 bases and the J segment 3 bases; nucleotides outside the gene matches: 5.

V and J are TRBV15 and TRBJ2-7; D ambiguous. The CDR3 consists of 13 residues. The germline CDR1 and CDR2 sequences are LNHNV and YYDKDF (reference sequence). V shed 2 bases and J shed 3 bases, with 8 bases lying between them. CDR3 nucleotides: TGTGCCACCAGCAGAATCGGTGGCTACGAGCAGTACTTC. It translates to CATSRIGGYEQYF.

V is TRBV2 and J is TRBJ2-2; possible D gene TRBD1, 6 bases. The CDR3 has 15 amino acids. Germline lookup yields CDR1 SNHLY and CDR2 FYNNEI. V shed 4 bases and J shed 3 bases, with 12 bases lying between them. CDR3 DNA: TGTGCCAGCAGTGGGGGGCGAGCGGACACCGGGGAGCTGTTTTTT. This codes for CASSGGRADTGELFF.

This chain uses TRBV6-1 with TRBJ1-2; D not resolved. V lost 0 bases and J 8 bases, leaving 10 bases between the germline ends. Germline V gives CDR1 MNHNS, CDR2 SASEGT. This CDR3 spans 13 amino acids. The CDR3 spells CASSEAEGRGYTF. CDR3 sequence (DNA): TGTGCCAGCAGTGAAGCGGAGGGCCGCGGCTACACCTTC.

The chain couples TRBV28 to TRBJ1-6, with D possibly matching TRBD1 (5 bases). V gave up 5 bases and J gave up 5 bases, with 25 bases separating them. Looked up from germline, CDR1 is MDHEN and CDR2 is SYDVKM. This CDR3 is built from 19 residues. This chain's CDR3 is CASSPPLGSGSFDNSPLHF. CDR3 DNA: TGTGCCAGCAGTCCACCTTTAGGTTCAGGGTCGTTCGATAATTCACCCCTCCACTTT.

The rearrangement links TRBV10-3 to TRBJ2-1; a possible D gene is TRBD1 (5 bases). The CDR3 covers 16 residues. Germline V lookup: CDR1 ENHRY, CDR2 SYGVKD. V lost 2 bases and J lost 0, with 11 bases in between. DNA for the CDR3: TGTGCCATCAGTGAGGGGGCAGAGAGCTCCTACAATGAGCAGTTCTTC. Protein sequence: CAISEGAESSYNEQFF.

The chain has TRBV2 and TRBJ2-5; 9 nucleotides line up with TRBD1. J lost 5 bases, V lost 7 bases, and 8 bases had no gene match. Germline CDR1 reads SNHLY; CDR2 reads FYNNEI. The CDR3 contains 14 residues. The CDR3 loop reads CASNRDRAGETQYF. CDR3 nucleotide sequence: TGTGCCAGCAATCGGGACAGGGCCGGCGAGACCCAGTACTTC.

The CDR3 bases are TGTGCCAGCAGTTCTGACAGTCCTGAGCAGTTCTTC. Translating it yields CASSSDSPEQFF. The rearrangement links TRBV12-3 or TRBV12-4 to TRBJ2-1, with a possible D match to TRBD1 (5 bases). The CDR3 has 12 residues. The V end lost 4 bases, the J end lost 9 bases, and 10 bases lay between the germline ends.

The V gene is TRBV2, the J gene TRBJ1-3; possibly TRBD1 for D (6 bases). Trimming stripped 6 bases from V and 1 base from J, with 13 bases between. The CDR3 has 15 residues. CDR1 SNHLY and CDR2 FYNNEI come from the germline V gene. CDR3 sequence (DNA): TGTGCCAGCAGGAGGGACACTTTATCTGGAAACACCATATATTTT. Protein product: CASRRDTLSGNTIYF.

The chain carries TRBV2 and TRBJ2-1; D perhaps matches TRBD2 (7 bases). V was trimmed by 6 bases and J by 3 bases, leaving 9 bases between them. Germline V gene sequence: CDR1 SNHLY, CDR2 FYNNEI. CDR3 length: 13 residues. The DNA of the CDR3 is TGTGCCAGCAGCGGGGGGCTCTACAATGAGCAGTTCTTC. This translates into CASSGGLYNEQFF.

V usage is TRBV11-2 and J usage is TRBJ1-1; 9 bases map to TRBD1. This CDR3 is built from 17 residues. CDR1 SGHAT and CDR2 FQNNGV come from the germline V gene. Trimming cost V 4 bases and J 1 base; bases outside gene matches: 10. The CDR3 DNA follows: TGTGCCAGCAGCTATGGGACAGGGAATCTCGGGAACACTGAAGCTTTCTTT. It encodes CASSYGTGNLGNTEAFF.

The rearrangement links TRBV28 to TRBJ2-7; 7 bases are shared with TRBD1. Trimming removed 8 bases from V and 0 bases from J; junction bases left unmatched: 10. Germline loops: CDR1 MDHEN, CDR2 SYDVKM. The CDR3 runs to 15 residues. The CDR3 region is CASSGQTANSYEQYF. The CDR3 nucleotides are TGTGCCAGCTCGGGACAGACTGCTAACTCCTACGAGCAGTACTTC.

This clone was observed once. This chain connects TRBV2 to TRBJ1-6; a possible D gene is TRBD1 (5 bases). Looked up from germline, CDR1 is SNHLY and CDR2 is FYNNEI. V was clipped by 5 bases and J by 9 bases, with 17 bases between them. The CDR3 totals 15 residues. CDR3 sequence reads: CASSPWSGFISPLHF. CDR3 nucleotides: TGTGCCAGCAGTCCTTGGTCAGGGTTTATTTCACCCCTCCACTTT.

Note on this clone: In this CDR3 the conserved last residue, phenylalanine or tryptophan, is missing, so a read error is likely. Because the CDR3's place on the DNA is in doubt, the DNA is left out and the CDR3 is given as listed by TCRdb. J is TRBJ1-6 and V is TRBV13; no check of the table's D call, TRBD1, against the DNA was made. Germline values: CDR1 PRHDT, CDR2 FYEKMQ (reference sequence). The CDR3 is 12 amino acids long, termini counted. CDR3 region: CASSHGQGFASY.